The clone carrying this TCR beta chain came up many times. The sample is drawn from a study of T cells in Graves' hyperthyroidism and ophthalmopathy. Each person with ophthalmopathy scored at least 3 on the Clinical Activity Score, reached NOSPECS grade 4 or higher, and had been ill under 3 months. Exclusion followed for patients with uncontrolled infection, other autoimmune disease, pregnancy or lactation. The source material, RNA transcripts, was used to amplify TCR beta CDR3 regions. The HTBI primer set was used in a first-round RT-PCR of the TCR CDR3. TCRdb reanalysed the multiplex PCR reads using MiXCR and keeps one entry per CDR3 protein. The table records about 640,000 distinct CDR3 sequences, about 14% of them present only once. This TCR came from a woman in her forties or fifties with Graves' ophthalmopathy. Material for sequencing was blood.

The DNA of the CDR3 is TGTGCCAGCCGGTTAACTAGCGGGAGAGTCCTTACAGATACGCAGTATTTT. Amino acid sequence: CASRLTSGRVLTDTQYF. This chain uses TRBV28 with TRBJ2-3; 11 bases match TRBD2. The CDR3 loop spans 17 amino acids. V dropped 8 bases and J dropped 3; count of bases not matched to a gene: 13. Germline CDR1 MDHEN, CDR2 SYDVKM.